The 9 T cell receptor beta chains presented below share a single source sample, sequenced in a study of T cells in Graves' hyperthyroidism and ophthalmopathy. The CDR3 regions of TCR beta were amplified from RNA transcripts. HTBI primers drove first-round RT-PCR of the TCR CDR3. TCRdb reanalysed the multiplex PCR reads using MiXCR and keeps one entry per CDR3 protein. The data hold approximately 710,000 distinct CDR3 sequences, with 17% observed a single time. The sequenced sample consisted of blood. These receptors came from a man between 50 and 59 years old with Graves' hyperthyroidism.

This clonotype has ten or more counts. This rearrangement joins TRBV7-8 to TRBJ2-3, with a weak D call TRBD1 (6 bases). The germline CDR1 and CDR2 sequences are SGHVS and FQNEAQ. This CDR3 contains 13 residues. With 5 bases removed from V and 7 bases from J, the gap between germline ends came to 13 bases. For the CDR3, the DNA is TGTGCCAGCAGCGACCAGGGGCGGAATACGCAGTATTTT. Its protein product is CASSDQGRNTQYF.

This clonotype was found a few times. This CDR3 is CASSLWGGDGELFF. The CDR3, as DNA: TGTGCCAGCAGTTTATGGGGGGGTGACGGGGAGCTGTTTTTT. The V and J genes are TRBV28 and TRBJ2-2; TRBD2 is a possible D gene (6 bases). The V end was cut by 0 bases, the J end by 7 bases, with 9 bases between. The CDR3 runs 14 residues. CDR1 is MDHEN and CDR2 is SYDVKM in the germline V gene.

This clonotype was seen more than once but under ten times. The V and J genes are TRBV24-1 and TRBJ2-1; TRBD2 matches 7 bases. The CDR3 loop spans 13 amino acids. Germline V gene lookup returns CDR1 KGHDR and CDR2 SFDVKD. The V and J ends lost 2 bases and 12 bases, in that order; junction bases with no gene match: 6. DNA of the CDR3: TGTGCCACCAGTGATTACTCGGGAGGCGGGCAGTTCTTC. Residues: CATSDYSGGGQFF.

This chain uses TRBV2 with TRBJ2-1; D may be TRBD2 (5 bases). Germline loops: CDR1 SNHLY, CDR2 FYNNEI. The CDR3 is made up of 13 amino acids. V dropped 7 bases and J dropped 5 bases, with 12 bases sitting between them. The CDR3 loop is CASTGQRNNEQFF. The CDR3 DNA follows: TGTGCCAGCACGGGTCAGCGGAACAATGAGCAGTTCTTC.

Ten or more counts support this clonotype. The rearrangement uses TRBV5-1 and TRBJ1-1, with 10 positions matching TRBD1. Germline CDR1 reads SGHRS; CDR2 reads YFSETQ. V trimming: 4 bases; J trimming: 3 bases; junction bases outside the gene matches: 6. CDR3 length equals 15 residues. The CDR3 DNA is TGCGCCAGCAGCCGTTTTGGACAGGGGGACACTGAAGCTTTCTTT. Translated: CASSRFGQGDTEAFF.

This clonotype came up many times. The CDR3 here is CASSAWTARYGYTF. In DNA, the CDR3 is TGTGCCAGCAGTGCATGGACAGCCCGCTATGGCTACACCTTC. V usage is TRBV12-3 or TRBV12-4 and J usage is TRBJ1-2, with TRBD1 as a possible D gene (6 bases). The V gene lost 5 bases and the J gene lost 4 bases, with 14 bases spanning the gap. The CDR3 covers 14 residues.

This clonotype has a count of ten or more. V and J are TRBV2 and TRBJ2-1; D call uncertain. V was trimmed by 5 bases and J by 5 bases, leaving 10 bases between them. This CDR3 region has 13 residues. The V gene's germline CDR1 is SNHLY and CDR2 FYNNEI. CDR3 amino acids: CASSYLIDNEQFF. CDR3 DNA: TGTGCCAGCAGTTATTTAATTGACAATGAGCAGTTCTTC.

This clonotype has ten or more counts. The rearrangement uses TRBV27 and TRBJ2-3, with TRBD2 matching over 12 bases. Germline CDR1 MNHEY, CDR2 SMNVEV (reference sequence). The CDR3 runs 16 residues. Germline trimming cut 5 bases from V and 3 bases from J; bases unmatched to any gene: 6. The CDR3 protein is CASSLGTSGWTDTQYF. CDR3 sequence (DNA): TGTGCCAGCAGTCTCGGGACTAGCGGGTGGACAGATACGCAGTATTTT.

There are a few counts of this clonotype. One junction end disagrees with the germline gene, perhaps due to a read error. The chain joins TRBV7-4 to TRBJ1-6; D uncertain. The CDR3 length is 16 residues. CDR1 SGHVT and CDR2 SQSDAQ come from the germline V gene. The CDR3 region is CVSSPPGGNVSSPLHF. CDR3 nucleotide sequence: TGTGTCAGCAGCCCTCCCGGAGGCAATGTGAGTTCACCCCTCCACTTT.